This T cell receptor (beta chain) was identified in a study of blood T cell repertoires in COVID-19. The germline gives CDR1 KGHSH, CDR2 LQKENI. Trimming removed 4 bases from V and 5 bases from J; junction bases left unmatched: 5. The CDR3 runs to 15 residues. Profiled with immunoSEQ multiplex PCR; TCRdb holds only in-frame clones, not every one. The sample holds a few hundred thousand clones, 90% seen once. The receptor's source is a woman in her twenties or thirties with COVID-19, enrolled during active disease. The chain couples TRBV18 to TRBJ1-1; 12 nucleotides agree with TRBD1. Sequenced: peripheral blood. Here the CDR3 DNA reads TGTGCCAGCTCACGGGACAGGGGGCTGGGAACTGAAGCTTTCTTT. This gives the protein CASSRDRGLGTEAFF. The whole variable domain, remainder taken from reference TRBV18 and TRBJ1-1, is NAGVMQNPRHLVRRRGQEARLRCSPMKGHSHVYWYRQLPEEGLKFMVYLQKENIIDESGMPKERFSAEFPKEGPSILRIQQVVRGDSAAYFCASSRDRGLGTEAFFGQGTRLTVV.